Sequencing of this T cell receptor (beta chain) was carried out in a study of a mutant IDH1 vaccine in newly diagnosed glioma (dated by TCRdb to 2020 to 2023). As for the study more broadly: Patients received eight vaccinations in weeks 1, 3, 5, 7, 11, 15, 19 and 23, corresponding to visits V03 through V10. Vaccination was initiated 4-6 weeks after radiotherapy alone, or concurrently with temozolomide cycles in the chemotherapy-containing groups. Of the approximately 35 treated patients, about 62% were male and about 40% were female, and the mean age was 40.4 years. Before enrollment, patients had received standard therapy of radiotherapy alone, temozolomide alone, or radiochemotherapy with temozolomide; most received the combination. Peripheral blood was drawn at six visits: V03 (baseline), V05, V07, V10, V12 and V13. Longitudinal TCRB deep sequencing was done for roughly 23 treated patients, wherever samples were available for exploratory analyses. What the authors observed across the whole study: No apparent relationship was observed between pseudoprogression and alterations in the top peripheral T cell clonotypes detected by TCRB sequencing. Immune responses induced by the vaccine were seen in over 90% of patients across multiple MHC alleles. Availability determined which PBMC samples were chosen for TCRB deep sequencing. The authors stated that sample limitations prevented analyses of patient blood samples from being reproduced.

In the paper's terms, the time point label means: week 23, last vaccination. A 20-mer mutant IDH1 peptide at 300 micrograms in Montanide made up each vaccine dose, which was injected subcutaneously together with topical imiquimod. Newly diagnosed WHO grade 3 or 4 IDH1-mutant astrocytomas showing loss of nuclear ATRX were present in the donors. The samples were drawn from NOA16, a multicentre, single-arm, open-label phase I trial in Germany that tested a mutant IDH1 peptide vaccine in humans for the first time. Genomic DNA for TCRB sequencing was isolated from EDTA blood with the DNeasy Blood and Tissue Kit. The method was the immunoSEQ multiplex PCR assay. The hsTCRB Kit was used according to the manufacturer's protocol to amplify rearranged TCR beta chain sequences. An Illumina MiSeq was used to sequence the TCRB libraries. The authors' pipeline ran thus. The kit vendor's proprietary platform handled demultiplexing, trimming and gene mapping. The table comes from immuneACCESS by way of TCRdb, which keeps in-frame sequences with V and J called. Part of the clones is missing from these tables; in studies checked, under half for an unresolved V gene and the rest for unknown reasons. V, J and clone size derive from that table, while D and trimming were established from the DNA sequence. Within this sample are tens of thousands of clones, with 80% to 90% of them counted one time only. The ten largest make up over 4% of the sample.

With respect to this clone: This clone's antigen is unknown. One junction end disagrees with the germline gene, perhaps due to a read error.

The CDR3 runs 12 residues from the cysteine to the phenylalanine. Only the CDR3 DNA stays, 36 bases, in frame from base 1. CDR1 and CDR2 are read off the germline V gene as MGHRA and YSYEKL. The starting material was PBMCs, obtained from a glioma patient whose treatment included an IDH1 peptide vaccine. The sequence derives from a man under 40 with glioma. Recombination linked TRBV4-1 to TRBJ2-7, with 10 bases aligning to TRBD1. The bases are TGCGCCAGCAGCCAAGGGGGACAGGGGCGGGAGTTC. Translated, it reads CASSQGGQGREF.